This T cell receptor (beta chain) was observed in a study of T cell clonotyping in hematopoietic cell transplantation. The study, taken as a whole, reports: Pathologically expanded recipient clonotypes increased progressively from day 30 to day 180 as diversity fell. Cells were unsorted, so CD4 and CD8 contributions were not separated. At the given depth, recipient repertoires were over 95% de novo clonotypes.

Recipients were bled about 28 days pretransplant and at posttransplant days 30, 100, 180. Measured with immunoSEQ multiplex PCR; TCRdb has only the in-frame clones, and not every one. Found here are roughly 8,000 clones, 81% of them singletons; the top ten hold approximately 5%. The germline gives CDR1 SGHNT, CDR2 YENEEA. Trimming at V came to 10 bases and at J to 4 bases, leaving 4 bases not matched to a gene. This CDR3 comprises 14 residues. Points on this clone: The antigen is not known.

The TCR originated in a female patient aged 50 to 60 who had an allogeneic stem cell transplant from an unrelated donor, so the T cells may come from the graft donor. Some clones in this sample may be carry-over from other donors' samples. The source was peripheral blood mononuclear cells, collected 180 days after allogeneic stem cell transplant. The chain has TRBV11-3 and TRBJ2-2, with TRBD2 identical over 12 bases. CDR3 sequence (DNA): TGTGCCACCAGGGGACTAGCGGGCACCGGGGAGCTGTTTTTT. Protein product: CATRGLAGTGELFF.